Listed below are T cell receptor beta chains from one sample, sequenced in a study of blood T cell repertoires in COVID-19. Measured with immunoSEQ multiplex PCR; TCRdb has only the in-frame clones, and not every one. The sample has 200,000 to 250,000 clones, 75% to 85% seen once. Sequencing was carried out using peripheral blood. Source of these receptors: a woman aged 30 to 39 with COVID-19, enrolled during active disease. Each CDR3 is given with its conserved first and last residue. Fields, in order: J gene, V gene, CDR3 protein.

>TRBJ2-6|TRBV5-5
CASSPEVSSGANVLTF
>TRBJ2-1|TRBV4-2
CASSQDSLGGVLAGENEQFF
>TRBJ2-1|TRBV9
CASSLTGTGNNEQFF
>TRBJ2-5|TRBV7-2
CASSLGIGTSGRNGETQYF
>TRBJ1-2|TRBV5-5
CASSLDFPGGYTF
>TRBJ2-5|TRBV18
CASSPKTGGETQYF
>TRBJ1-6|TRBV30
CAWSVYGGPNSPLHF
>TRBJ2-2|TRBV18
CASSPQSGPGELFF
>TRBJ1-4|TRBV19
CASSIGNEKLFF
>TRBJ2-1|TRBV3-1/TRBV3-2
CASSQDPSLRGPEQFF
>TRBJ2-1|TRBV6-5
CASRTESSYNEQFF
>TRBJ2-3|TRBV18
CASSPDGTGLTDTQYF
>TRBJ1-2|TRBV28
CASSTNAGSPNYGYTF
>TRBJ1-6|TRBV7-2
CASSFTSSNSPLHF
>TRBJ2-2|TRBV5-4
CASSLPSGGRSTGELFF
>TRBJ2-3|TRBV2
CASSYSFDTQYF
>TRBJ1-5|TRBV30
CAWTRTPGDQPQHF
>TRBJ2-7|TRBV30
CAWSRGGSHSYEQYF
>TRBJ2-7|TRBV28
CASRWGRSTSYEQYF
>TRBJ1-2|TRBV6-6
CASTYRPGEGYGYTF
>TRBJ2-1|TRBV11-2
CASSSFRVTSGRTNEQFF
>TRBJ1-3|TRBV6-1
CASSERAGRNTIYF
>TRBJ1-6|TRBV7-9
CASSPRDRGVNSPLHF
>TRBJ2-2|TRBV10-3
CAISGRTSGTGELFF
>TRBJ2-5|TRBV7-3
CASSLSSAQETQYF
>TRBJ2-7|TRBV10-3
CAISESSGRRSSYEQYF
>TRBJ2-3|TRBV3-1/TRBV3-2
CASSHARGAGTDTQYF
>TRBJ2-1|TRBV5-6
CASSLPQGPYNEQFF
>TRBJ2-1|TRBV13
CASSPGRLGTGVSNEQFF
>TRBJ2-7|TRBV5-1
CASSPGSSSYEQYF
>TRBJ2-3|TRBV3-1/TRBV3-2
CASSQGNSGSTDTQYF
>TRBJ1-5|TRBV2
CASGGTDNQPQHF
>TRBJ1-5|TRBV21-1
CASSKVGKAGVNQPQHF
>TRBJ2-7|TRBV10-3
CAIRDGDSYEQYF
>TRBJ1-6|TRBV12-3/TRBV12-4
CASSLSLRSPLHF
>TRBJ2-7|TRBV15
CATSRDTQGLSYEQYF
>TRBJ2-2|TRBV9
CASSSYLNTGELFF
>TRBJ2-3|TRBV9
CASSVGVLVGGGDTQYF
>TRBJ2-1|TRBV9
CASSPIPTSGGVNEQFF
>TRBJ1-3|TRBV28
CASRGRGRTGNTIYF
>TRBJ1-3|TRBV7-2
CASSIGQGFGNTIYF
>TRBJ1-2|TRBV27
CASSLSQSVGDLYGYTF
>TRBJ1-1|TRBV5-1
CASSLFDRVNTEAFF
>TRBJ2-3|TRBV7-9
CASSLAGGGDTQYF